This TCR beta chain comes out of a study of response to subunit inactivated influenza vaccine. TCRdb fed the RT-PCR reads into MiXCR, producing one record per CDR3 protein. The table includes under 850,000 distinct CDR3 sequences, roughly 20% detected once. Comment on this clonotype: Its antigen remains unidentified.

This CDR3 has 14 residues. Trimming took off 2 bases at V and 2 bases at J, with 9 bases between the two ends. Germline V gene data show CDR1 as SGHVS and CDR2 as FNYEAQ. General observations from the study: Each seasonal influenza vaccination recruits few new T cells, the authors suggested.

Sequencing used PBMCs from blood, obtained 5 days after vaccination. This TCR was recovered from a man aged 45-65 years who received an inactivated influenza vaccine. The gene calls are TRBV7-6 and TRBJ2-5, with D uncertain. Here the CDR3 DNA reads TGTGCCAGCAGCTTATACGGCAGGCAAGAGACCCAGTACTTC. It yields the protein CASSLYGRQETQYF.